This TCR beta chain stems from a study of human T cells and chemical hapten exposure. Study overall: Per-sample TCR yields varied mainly from small pooled library volume differences. Regarding the study as a whole: TCRs exceeding a frequency of 1 in 1000 stayed unchanged under DPC sensitization.

The library tagged each cDNA molecule with unique molecular identifiers. TCRdb recomputed calls from the RACE reads with MiXCR, one row per CDR3 protein. The sample lists 65,000 or so distinct CDR3 sequences; 6% to 7% were seen once. Described time point: healthy volunteer bleed at 6 weeks. From whole blood left unfractionated, total RNA was extracted. This clonotype has a count of ten or more. What it binds is not known. Input material: whole blood. This clonotype was sampled from a female donor in good health. Some clones in this sample may be carry-over from other donors' samples.

This CDR3 is CASSGQENNYEQYF. CDR3 bases: TGTGCCAGCAGTGGACAGGAAAATAACTACGAGCAGTACTTC. This chain uses TRBV27 with TRBJ2-7, with 7 bases that match TRBD1. CDR1 is MNHEY and CDR2 is SMNVEV in the germline V gene (reference sequence). The CDR3 is 14 amino acids. V was clipped by 5 bases and J by 3 bases; unmatched bases: 7.